A single sample gave rise to the 12 T cell receptor beta chains below, sequenced in a study of blood T cell repertoires in COVID-19. Sequencing used immunoSEQ multiplex PCR; TCRdb keeps in-frame clones, though not all of them. The sample has approximately 230,000 clones, around 85% seen once; the top ten hold 7.5% to 10%. Sequencing was performed on peripheral blood. These receptors were obtained from a man older than 75 with acute or convalescent COVID-19.

The gene calls are TRBV19 and TRBJ1-5; possibly TRBD1 for D (6 bases). CDR1 and CDR2 (germline): LNHDA, SQIVND (reference sequence). V lost 4 bases and J 0 bases, leaving 10 bases between the germline ends. The CDR3 runs to 15 residues. The CDR3 reads CASSSQGFSNQPQHF. The CDR3 region has the DNA TGTGCCAGTAGTAGCCAGGGGTTTAGCAATCAGCCCCAGCATTTT.

This clone was seen only a few times. The chain uses TRBV24-1 and TRBJ2-1, with 9 nucleotides matching TRBD2. V shed 1 base and J 1 base; nucleotides not matched to a gene: 4. The CDR3 covers 17 residues. Germline V gene data show CDR1 as KGHDR and CDR2 as SFDVKD. CDR3 region: CATSDFPSGRSYNEQFF. The CDR3 bases are TGTGCCACCAGTGATTTCCCAAGCGGGAGGTCCTACAATGAGCAGTTCTTC.

This chain links TRBV18 with TRBJ1-2; unclear D gene. The CDR3 extends over 12 amino acids. The V and J ends lost 6 bases and 7 bases respectively, with 12 bases between them. In germline, CDR1 is KGHSH, CDR2 LQKENI. Written as DNA, the CDR3 is TGTGCCAGCTCCCCCATTAGCGGTGGCTACACCTTC. This sequence encodes CASSPISGGYTF. Full variable domain (missing parts from reference TRBV18 and TRBJ1-2): NAGVMQNPRHLVRRRGQEARLRCSPMKGHSHVYWYRQLPEEGLKFMVYLQKENIIDESGMPKERFSAEFPKEGPSILRIQQVVRGDSAAYFCASSPISGGYTFGSGTRLTVV.

This CDR3 reads CASSFLSGTKAKGEQYF. CDR3 nucleotide sequence: TGCGCCAGCAGCTTCCTCTCCGGGACAAAAGCTAAGGGCGAGCAGTACTTC. This chain uses TRBV5-1 with TRBJ2-7; a possible D gene is TRBD1 (6 bases). V was trimmed by 2 bases and J by 6 bases, leaving 24 bases between them. This CDR3 spans 17 amino acids. Germline loops: CDR1 SGHRS, CDR2 YFSETQ.

The V gene is TRBV2, the J gene TRBJ2-1, with D possibly being TRBD1 (6 bases). The V end lost 3 bases, the J end lost 0 bases, and 15 bases lay between the germline ends. CDR1 SNHLY and CDR2 FYNNEI come from the germline V gene. The CDR3 runs to 17 residues. The CDR3 spells CASSDHRAWSSYNEQFF. Written as DNA, the CDR3 is TGTGCCAGCAGTGACCACAGGGCTTGGAGCTCCTACAATGAGCAGTTCTTC.

The rearrangement uses TRBV18 and TRBJ1-2, with TRBD1 matching over 8 bases. The CDR3 sequence is 16 residues long. Germline CDR1 and CDR2: KGHSH and LQKENI. V lost 6 bases, J lost 2 bases, and 11 bases stayed unmatched. Written as DNA, the CDR3 is TGTGCCAGCTCCCAACAGGGGGGGGCGATGAACTATGGCTACACCTTC. It specifies CASSQQGGAMNYGYTF.

J is TRBJ1-1 and V is TRBV18; D possibly corresponds to TRBD1 (5 bases). The CDR3 totals 18 residues. V was clipped by 2 bases and J by 0 bases, with 19 bases between them. The germline CDR1 and CDR2 sequences are KGHSH and LQKENI. The CDR3 nucleotides read TGTGCCAGCTCACCATATCCTATACAGGCGGGGGTGAACACTGAAGCTTTCTTT. This encodes CASSPYPIQAGVNTEAFF.

This chain joins TRBV6-5 and TRBJ1-2; TRBD1 matches 7 bases. From germline, CDR1 is MNHEY and CDR2 SVGAGI. The V gene end was trimmed by 6 bases and the J gene end by 2 bases; junction bases not matched to a gene: 9. The CDR3 is made up of 15 amino acids. The CDR3 DNA follows: TGTGCCAGCAGGGCGGGGACAGCTGTCAACTATGGCTACACCTTC. Its protein is CASRAGTAVNYGYTF.

In regard to this clone: The sample carries other DNA sequences with the same CDR3. V and J are TRBV5-1 and TRBJ1-1; D remains unclear. Germline lookup yields CDR1 SGHRS and CDR2 YFSETQ. The V end lost 0 bases, the J end lost 1 base, and 7 bases lay between the germline ends. The CDR3 extends over 14 amino acids. CDR3 sequence (DNA): TGCGCCAGCAGCTTGGATCGGGGGAACACTGAAGCTTTCTTT. Its protein is CASSLDRGNTEAFF.

The gene calls are TRBV18 and TRBJ2-3, with 7 bases matching TRBD2. V was clipped by 0 bases and J by 6 bases; unmatched bases: 3. Germline V gene data show CDR1 as KGHSH and CDR2 as LQKENI. This CDR3 comprises 14 residues. Here the CDR3 reads CASSPPAGVDTQYF. The CDR3 DNA sequence: TGTGCCAGCTCACCACCGGCGGGGGTGGATACGCAGTATTTT.

The genes are TRBV19 and TRBJ2-4; perhaps TRBD1 as D (6 bases). The V gene's germline CDR1 is LNHDA and CDR2 SQIVND (reference sequence). The CDR3 consists of 12 residues. Trimming removed 3 bases at V and 11 bases at J, with 11 bases between. CDR3 residues: CASSILGAVQYF. As DNA, the CDR3 is TGTGCCAGTAGTATCCTGGGGGCCGTTCAGTACTTC.

This chain connects TRBV5-8 to TRBJ1-2, with D uncertain. CDR3 length equals 15 residues. With 4 bases removed from V and 2 bases from J, the gap between germline ends came to 15 bases. Germline V gene sequence: CDR1 SGHTS, CDR2 YDEGEE. This CDR3 is CASSDSHKQNYGYTF. The CDR3 DNA reads as TGTGCCAGCAGCGACTCCCATAAGCAGAACTATGGCTACACCTTC.